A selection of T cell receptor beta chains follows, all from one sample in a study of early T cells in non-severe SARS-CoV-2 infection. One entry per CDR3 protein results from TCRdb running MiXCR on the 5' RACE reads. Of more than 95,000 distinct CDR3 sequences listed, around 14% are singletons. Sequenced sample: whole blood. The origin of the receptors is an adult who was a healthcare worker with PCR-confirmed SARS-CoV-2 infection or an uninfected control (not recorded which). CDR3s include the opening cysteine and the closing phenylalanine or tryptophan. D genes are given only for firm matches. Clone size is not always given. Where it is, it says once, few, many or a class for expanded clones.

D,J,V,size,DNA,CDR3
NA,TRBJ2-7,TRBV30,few,TGTGCCTCAGACGAGCAGTACTTC,CASDEQYF
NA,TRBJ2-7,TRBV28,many,TGTGCCAGCAGTTTAGGCACTTCCTACGAGCAGTACTTC,CASSLGTSYEQYF
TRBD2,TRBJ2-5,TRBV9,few,TGTGCCAGCAGCGCTAGCGGGGGGGCCCTTGAGACCCAGTACTTC,CASSASGGALETQYF
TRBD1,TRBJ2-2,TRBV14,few,TGTGCCAGCAGCCAAGATACCGGGACAGCTACAACCGGGGAGCTGTTTTTT,CASSQDTGTATTGELFF
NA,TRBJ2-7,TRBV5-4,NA,TGTGCCAGCAGCCCTTTCCGCGGGGTGGGGTACGAGCAGTACTTC,CASSPFRGVGYEQYF
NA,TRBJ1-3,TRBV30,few,TGTGCCTGGAAGATCTCAGGGGCGAAGGGAAACACCATATATTTT,CAWKISGAKGNTIYF
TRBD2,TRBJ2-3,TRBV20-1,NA,TGCAGTGCTAGAGGCGGGACTAGCGTTTCTAGCACAGATACGCAGTATTTT,CSARGGTSVSSTDTQYF
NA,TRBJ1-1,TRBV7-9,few,TGTGCCAGCAGCGCGACAGAAAGGAACACTGAAGCTTTCTTT,CASSATERNTEAFF
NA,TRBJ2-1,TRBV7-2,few,TGTGCCAGCAGCCCCCTAATCCGCCATGAGCAGTTCTTC,CASSPLIRHEQFF
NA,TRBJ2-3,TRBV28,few,TGTGCCAGCACACAGGGAATTAGCACAGATACGCAGTATTTT,CASTQGISTDTQYF
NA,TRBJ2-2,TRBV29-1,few,TGCAGCGTGACACGCTTAAACACCGGGGAGCTGTTTTTT,CSVTRLNTGELFF
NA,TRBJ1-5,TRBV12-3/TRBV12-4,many,TGTGCCAGCAGTCCGGGTGAGTTCGATCAGCCCCAGCATTTT,CASSPGEFDQPQHF
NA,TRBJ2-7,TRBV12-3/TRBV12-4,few,TGTGCCAGCGCGTTGGGGCACCCGGGTGAGCAGTACTTC,CASALGHPGEQYF
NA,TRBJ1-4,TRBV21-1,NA,TGTGCCAGCAGCAAATGGGGGGGGCGCCGGGTAAAACTGTTTTTT,CASSKWGGRRVKLFF
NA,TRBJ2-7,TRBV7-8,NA,TGTGCCAGCAGCTTAGACCTGGGCCGGGGCGAGCAGTACTTC,CASSLDLGRGEQYF
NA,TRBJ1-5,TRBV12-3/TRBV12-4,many,TGTGCCAGCAGTTTTGCCGGGGGCGCGGATCAGCCCCAGCATTTT,CASSFAGGADQPQHF
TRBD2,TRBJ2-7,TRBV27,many,TGTGCCACTAGAGAGTTTAGCGGGGTTGGCGAGCAGTACTTC,CATREFSGVGEQYF
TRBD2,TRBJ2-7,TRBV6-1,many,TGTGCCAGCAAGTATCAGCGGGGGTTGAACGAGCAGTACTTC,CASKYQRGLNEQYF
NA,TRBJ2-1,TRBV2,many,TGTGCCAGCAGTGATAGGACAGCATACAATGAGCAGTTCTTC,CASSDRTAYNEQFF
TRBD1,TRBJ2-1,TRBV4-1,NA,TGCGCCAGCAGCCAAGGTCGGACAGGGGGATACAATGAGCAGTTCTTC,CASSQGRTGGYNEQFF
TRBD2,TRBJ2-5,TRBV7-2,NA,TGTGCCAGCAGCCCACTGGGAGGGGCCCAGGAGACCCAGTACTTC,CASSPLGGAQETQYF
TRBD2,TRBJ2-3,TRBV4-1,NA,TGCGCCAGCAGCCAAAGTAGCGGGGGGTTCAGCACAGATACGCAGTATTTT,CASSQSSGGFSTDTQYF
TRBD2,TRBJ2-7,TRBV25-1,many,TGTGCCAGCAGCGAGCGGGGAGGCAGCTACGAGCAGTACTTC,CASSERGGSYEQYF
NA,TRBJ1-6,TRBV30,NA,TGTGCCTGGAGAGGAGACAGCGGAGGAAATTCACCCCTCCACTTT,CAWRGDSGGNSPLHF
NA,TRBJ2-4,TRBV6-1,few,TGTGCCAGCAGTGCCACGGTACAGGGTTCAAAAAACATTCAGTACTTC,CASSATVQGSKNIQYF
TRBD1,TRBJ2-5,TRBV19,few,TGTGCCAGTAGTCCTCGGACAGGGCATGACGAGACCCAGTACTTC,CASSPRTGHDETQYF
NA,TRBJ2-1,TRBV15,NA,TGTGCCACCAGCAGAGGTAACGGAGACGTCTTTTACAATGAGCAGTTCTTC,CATSRGNGDVFYNEQFF
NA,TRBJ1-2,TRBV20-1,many,TGCAGTGCTAGAGATAGGGGGACAAATGGCTACACCTTC,CSARDRGTNGYTF
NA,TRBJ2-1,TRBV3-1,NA,TGTGCCAGCAGCCAAGATCGGGGCCGGACGTCTCAGTTCTTC,CASSQDRGRTSQFF
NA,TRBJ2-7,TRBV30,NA,TGTGCCTGGATCCCGAACTCCTACGAGCAGTACTTC,CAWIPNSYEQYF
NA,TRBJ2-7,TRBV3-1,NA,TGTGCCAGCAGCCCAAGGACGGGGGACTACGAGCAGTACTTC,CASSPRTGDYEQYF
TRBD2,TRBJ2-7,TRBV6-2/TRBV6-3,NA,TGTGCCAGCAGCGACCCAGCGGGACCTTTCTACGAGCAGTACTTC,CASSDPAGPFYEQYF
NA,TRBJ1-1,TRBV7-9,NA,TGTGCCAGCAGCTTAGCGATAATTGGTCCGAACACTGAAGCTTTCTTT,CASSLAIIGPNTEAFF
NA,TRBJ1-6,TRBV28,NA,TGTGCCACTGGGCGGGTGGGGAATTCACCCCTCCACTTT,CATGRVGNSPLHF
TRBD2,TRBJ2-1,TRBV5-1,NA,TGCGCCAGCACCGGTCTAGCGGGGGCGTACAATGAGCAGTTCTTC,CASTGLAGAYNEQFF
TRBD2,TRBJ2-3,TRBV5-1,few,TGCGCCAGCAGCTTGGCTAGCGGGTTCACAGATACGCAGTATTTT,CASSLASGFTDTQYF
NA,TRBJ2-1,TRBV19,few,TGTGCCAGTAGTATGAATCGCGGGGTCAATGAGCAGTTCTTC,CASSMNRGVNEQFF
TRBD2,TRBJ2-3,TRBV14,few,TGTGCCAGCAGCCCCCAACTGACTAGCGGGGCCACAGATACGCAGTATTTT,CASSPQLTSGATDTQYF
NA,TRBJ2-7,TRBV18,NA,TGTGCCAGCTCACCAGAGAACAGGGCCTACGAGCAGTACTTC,CASSPENRAYEQYF
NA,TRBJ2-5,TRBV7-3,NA,TGTGCCAGCAGCCTAAGTACAGGGGAGACCCAGTACTTC,CASSLSTGETQYF
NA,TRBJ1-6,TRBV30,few,TGTGCCTGGCACGTTAACTGGAATTCACCCCTCCACTTT,CAWHVNWNSPLHF
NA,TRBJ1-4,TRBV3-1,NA,TGTGCCAGCAGCCAGACGTGGGGCGCGGATGGGGAAAAACTGTTTTTT,CASSQTWGADGEKLFF
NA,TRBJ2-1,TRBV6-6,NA,TGTGCCAGCAGAACCGCCCTTAGCTACAATGAGCAGTTCTTC,CASRTALSYNEQFF
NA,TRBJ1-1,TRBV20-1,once,TGCAGTGCGGGAAGGGACACTGAAGCTTTCTTT,CSAGRDTEAFF
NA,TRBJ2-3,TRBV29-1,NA,TGCAGCTCCGGGAGACAGTTCACAGATACGCAGTATTTT,CSSGRQFTDTQYF
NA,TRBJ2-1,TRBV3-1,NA,TGTGCCAGCAGCCAAGTAGGAATCCGGGCTAGAGAGTCGGTAAATGAGCAGTTCTTC,CASSQVGIRARESVNEQFF
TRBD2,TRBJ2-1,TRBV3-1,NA,TGTGCCAGCAGCCTAGCGGGGGGCTTCAATGAGCAGTTCTTC,CASSLAGGFNEQFF
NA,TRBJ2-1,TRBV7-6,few,TGTGCCAGCAGCTTAGCCGTCAATGAGCAGTTCTTC,CASSLAVNEQFF
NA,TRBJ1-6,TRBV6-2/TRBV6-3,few,TGTGCCAGCAGTTTGCTGACTTCACCCCTCCACTTT,CASSLLTSPLHF
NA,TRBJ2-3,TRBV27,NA,TGTGCCAGCGGATCGGTCCTTCTGGCCGATACGCAGTATTTT,CASGSVLLADTQYF
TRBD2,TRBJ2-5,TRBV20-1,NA,TGCAGTGCTACTGGGGGGCTAGCGGGGGCCCAAGAGACCCAGTACTTC,CSATGGLAGAQETQYF
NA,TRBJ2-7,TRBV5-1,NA,TGCGCCAGCAGCGGTAGGGACGGAACCTACGAGCAGTACTTC,CASSGRDGTYEQYF
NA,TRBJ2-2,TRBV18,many,TGTGCCAGCTCCCCCTCGATCCGGACTCATAACACCGGGGAGCTGTTTTTT,CASSPSIRTHNTGELFF
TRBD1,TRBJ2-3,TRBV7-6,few,TGTGCCAGCAGCCTAATAGGGGGCGCCGGCACAGATACGCAGTATTTT,CASSLIGGAGTDTQYF
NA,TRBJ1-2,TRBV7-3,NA,TGTGCCAGCAGCTTCGACAGAGGGAATGGCTACACCTTC,CASSFDRGNGYTF
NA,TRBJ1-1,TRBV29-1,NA,TGCAGCGGGGGGGTTGAAGCTTTCTTT,CSGGVEAFF
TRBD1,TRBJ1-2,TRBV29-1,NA,TGCAGCGCAGGACAGGGGGACGATGGCTACACCTTC,CSAGQGDDGYTF
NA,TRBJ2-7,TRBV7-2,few,TGTGCCAGCAGCCCGGGACCCCTCTCCGACGAGCAGTACTTC,CASSPGPLSDEQYF
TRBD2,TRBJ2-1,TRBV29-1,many,TGCAGCGTCGAGACCGGGACTAGCGGGACCTACAATGAGCAGTTCTTC,CSVETGTSGTYNEQFF
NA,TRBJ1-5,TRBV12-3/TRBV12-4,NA,TGTGCCAGCAGCCAAACAGATAGCAATCAGCCCCAGCATTTT,CASSQTDSNQPQHF